Reported below is one TCR beta chain. The antigen is undetermined. The study ran the assay at deep level. Per the authors' pipeline: ImmunoSEQ only sent back junction sequences with no quality scores, so filtering was done differently. Here immunoSEQ multiplex PCR was the method, and the copy in TCRdb shows in-frame clones only, minus some. The V and J calls and clone size were taken over from that table, and D and trimming were inferred from the DNA. The table shows 1.5 million to 2.5 million clones, with approximately 94% occurring only once. Only CD45RO-negative cells positively selected for CCR7 counted as naive CD8 cells, so terminally differentiated effector memory CD45RA+ cells were excluded. These data belong to a study of shared clonotypes between healthy human individuals. The study, taken as a whole, reports: Memory subsets had estimated richness that was generally smaller than that of naive subsets. The study found lower generation probabilities in non-shared clonotypes than in those shared by all four donors.

The source material was naive CD8+ T cells sorted from blood. The receptor was isolated from a man in his late teens or twenties in good health.

The CDR3 region has the DNA TGCAGCGTTGAGGGGACTTGGGCCTACAATGAGCAGTTCTTC. This codes for CSVEGTWAYNEQFF. The chain employs TRBV29-1 and TRBJ2-1, with D possibly matching TRBD2 (6 bases). CDR1 and CDR2 (germline): SQVTM, ANQGSEA. Trimming left V 3 bases short and J 2 bases short, with 11 bases between. The CDR3 has 14 residues.